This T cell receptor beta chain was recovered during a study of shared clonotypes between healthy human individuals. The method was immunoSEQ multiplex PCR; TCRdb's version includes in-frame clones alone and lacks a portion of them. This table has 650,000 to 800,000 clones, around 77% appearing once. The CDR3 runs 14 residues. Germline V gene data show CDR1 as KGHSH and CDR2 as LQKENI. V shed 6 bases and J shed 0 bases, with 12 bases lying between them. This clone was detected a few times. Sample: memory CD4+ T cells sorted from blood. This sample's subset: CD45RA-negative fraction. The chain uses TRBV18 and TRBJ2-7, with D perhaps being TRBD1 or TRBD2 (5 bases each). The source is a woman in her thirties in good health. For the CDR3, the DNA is TGTGCCAGCTCTGGGGACGGATACTCCTACGAGCAGTACTTC. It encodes CASSGDGYSYEQYF.